The 24 T cell receptor beta chains below all came from one sample that was sequenced in a study of blood T cell repertoires in COVID-19. Assay: immunoSEQ multiplex PCR; the TCRdb copy retains only in-frame clones and omits some. The table records fewer than 350,000 clones, 88% of them present only once. Sequencing input: PBMCs or T cells enriched from blood (not recorded which). These receptors were collected from a woman aged 60 to 75 in a cohort exposed to, infected with or recovered from COVID-19 (not recorded which).

The rearrangement links TRBV28 to TRBJ1-1; no reliable D call. Germline assignment: CDR1 MDHEN and CDR2 SYDVKM. V was trimmed by 5 bases and J by 3 bases, leaving 13 bases between them. This CDR3 contains 14 residues. The CDR3 loop reads CASSATPSDTEAFF. As DNA, the CDR3 is TGTGCCAGCAGTGCAACCCCATCGGACACTGAAGCTTTCTTT.

This chain joins TRBV30 and TRBJ1-1; no reliable D call. V dropped 4 bases and J dropped 7 bases, with 13 bases sitting between them. The CDR3 has 12 amino acids. The germline CDR1 and CDR2 sequences are GTSNPN and SVGIG (reference sequence). Here the CDR3 reads CAWNEQNLEAFF. The CDR3 region has the DNA TGTGCCTGGAATGAACAGAATCTTGAAGCTTTCTTT. Combining the CDR3 with reference TRBV30 and TRBJ1-1 gives the whole variable domain SQTIHQWPATLVQPVGSPLSLECTVEGTSNPNLYWYRQAAGRGLQLLFYSVGIGQISSEVPQNLSASRPQDRQFILSSKKLLLSDSGFYLCAWNEQNLEAFFGQGTRLTVV.

This chain connects TRBV5-1 to TRBJ2-5; D is possibly TRBD2 (5 bases). This CDR3 is built from 13 residues. CDR1 SGHRS and CDR2 YFSETQ come from the germline V gene. V was trimmed by 4 bases and J by 7 bases, leaving 14 bases between them. The chain's CDR3 is CASSPSARATQYF. CDR3 bases: TGCGCCAGCAGCCCTTCAGCGCGGGCGACCCAGTACTTC.

The chain has TRBV5-6 and TRBJ2-3; no clear D gene. The length of the CDR3 is 17 residues. V was clipped by 0 bases and J by 0 bases, with 14 bases between them. The germline V gene has CDR1 SGHDT and CDR2 YYEEEE. The CDR3: CASSLGHSFVSTDTQYF. CDR3 bases: TGTGCCAGCAGCTTGGGACATTCCTTCGTTAGCACAGATACGCAGTATTTT. The full variable domain, rest sourced from reference TRBV5-6 and TRBJ2-3, is DAGVTQSPTHLIKTRGQQVTLRCSPKSGHDTVSWYQQALGQGPQFIFQYYEEEERQRGNFPDRFSGHQFPNYSSELNVNALLLGDSALYLCASSLGHSFVSTDTQYFGPGTRLTVL.

This clone has ten or more counts. The chain is built from TRBV15 and TRBJ2-3; TRBD2 aligns across 9 bases. The J segment lost 2 bases and the V segment lost 1 base, leaving 1 base of the junction unmatched. This CDR3 has 15 residues. Per the germline V gene, CDR1 is LNHNV and CDR2 is YYDKDF (reference sequence). The CDR3 loop reads CATSRASGATDTQYF. CDR3 DNA: TGTGCCACCAGCAGAGCTAGCGGGGCCACAGATACGCAGTATTTT.

The chain couples TRBV5-5 to TRBJ2-3; 8 bases are a match to TRBD1. The CDR3 is 15 amino acids. J gave up 1 base and V 4 bases, and 5 bases lay outside the gene matches. The germline V gene encodes CDR1 SGHKS and CDR2 YYEKEE (reference sequence). CDR3 sequence reads: CASSPGGAGTDTQYF. For the CDR3, the DNA is TGTGCCAGCAGCCCAGGGGGCGCGGGCACAGATACGCAGTATTTT.

This chain uses TRBV5-5 with TRBJ1-5; 9 bases align to TRBD1. This CDR3 spans 14 amino acids. The junction had 3 bases not matched to a gene; V was cut back by 3 bases and J by 5 bases. Germline loops: CDR1 SGHKS, CDR2 YYEKEE (reference sequence). The DNA for the CDR3 is TGTGCCAGCAGCTCCACAGGGGGCTATCAGCCCCAGCATTTT. Translating gives CASSSTGGYQPQHF.

In this sample, this clone turned up once. The CDR3 protein is CASSIGLERRWVSSYNEQFF. CDR3 nucleotides: TGTGCCAGTAGTATTGGGTTGGAGCGGAGGTGGGTAAGCTCCTACAATGAGCAGTTCTTC. J is TRBJ2-1 and V is TRBV19, with D possibly matching TRBD2 (5 bases). V lost 3 bases and J lost 0, with 24 bases in between. Looked up from germline, CDR1 is LNHDA and CDR2 is SQIVND (reference sequence). The CDR3 is 20 residues long.

The chain joins TRBV6-5 to TRBJ1-5, with TRBD1 identical over 9 bases. The CDR3 consists of 15 residues. Per germline, CDR1 MNHEY and CDR2 SVGAGI. Losses at the gene ends were 2 bases for V and 4 bases for J; bases not matched to a gene: 3. The CDR3, as DNA: TGTGCCAGCAGTTACCGGGACAGGGTGAATCAGCCCCAGCATTTT. Residues: CASSYRDRVNQPQHF.

Comment on this clone: The identical CDR3 is also encoded by other nucleotide sequences in the sample. V is TRBV27 and J is TRBJ1-5; 8 nucleotides match TRBD1. The germline CDR1 and CDR2 sequences are MNHEY and SMNVEV (reference sequence). V shed 2 bases, J shed 7 bases, and the junction held 4 bases outside the gene matches. The length of the CDR3 is 14 residues. This CDR3 reads CASSLNRGGQPQHF. CDR3 nucleotides: TGTGCCAGCAGTTTAAACAGGGGGGGCCAGCCCCAGCATTTT.

To note about this clone: Other DNA sequences in the sample encode the same CDR3. This chain links TRBV3-1 (or the pseudogene TRBV3-2) with TRBJ2-7; possibly TRBD1 for D (6 bases). The CDR3 spans 14 residues. Germline V gives CDR1 LGHDT, CDR2 YNNKEL (reference sequence). Trimming left V 1 base short and J 2 bases short, with 9 bases between. CDR3 bases: TGTGCCAGCAGCCAAGGCCAGGGGCCCTACGAGCAGTACTTC. As protein: CASSQGQGPYEQYF.

Here the CDR3 DNA reads TGTGCCAGCAGTACCCTAGCGGGAGGATACAATGAGCAGTTCTTC. Its protein product is CASSTLAGGYNEQFF. The gene calls are TRBV27 and TRBJ2-1; 11 bases are shared with TRBD2. With V trimmed by 5 bases and J by 4 bases, 4 bases remained unmatched. The CDR3 sequence is 15 residues long. Germline CDR1 MNHEY, CDR2 SMNVEV (reference sequence).

The gene calls are TRBV19 and TRBJ2-7, with TRBD2 matching 7 bases. V shed 5 bases, J shed 3 bases, and the junction held 4 bases outside the gene matches. Looked up from germline, CDR1 is LNHDA and CDR2 is SQIVND (reference sequence). The CDR3 is 13 amino acids. The CDR3 DNA reads as TGTGCCAGTAGTGGGACTACTAGCTACGAGCAGTACTTC. Its protein product is CASSGTTSYEQYF. Based on the CDR3 plus reference TRBV19 and TRBJ2-7, the full variable domain is DGGITQSPKYLFRKEGQNVTLSCEQNLNHDAMYWYRQDPGQGLRLIYYSQIVNDFQKGDIAEGYSVSREKKESFPLTVTSAQKNPTAFYLCASSGTTSYEQYFGPGTRLTVT.

V and J are TRBV4-2 and TRBJ2-7; 8 bases agree with TRBD1. In germline, CDR1 is LGHNA, CDR2 YNFKEQ. V was pared by 1 base and J by 4 bases, with 6 bases of the junction left unmatched. The CDR3 runs 15 residues. This CDR3 reads CASSQAGQGGYEQYF. CDR3 DNA sequence: TGTGCCAGCAGCCAAGCCGGACAGGGCGGGTACGAGCAGTACTTC.

This chain uses TRBV7-6 with TRBJ1-4; possibly TRBD1 for D (6 bases). CDR3 length: 16 residues. V was clipped by 6 bases and J by 3 bases, with 17 bases between them. The germline gives CDR1 SGHVS, CDR2 FNYEAQ. The CDR3 sequence: CASSYYSTGPNEKLFF. CDR3 nucleotide sequence: TGTGCCAGCAGTTACTACTCGACAGGACCTAATGAAAAACTGTTTTTT.

The rearrangement uses TRBV18 and TRBJ2-7, with D tentatively TRBD1 (6 bases). The CDR3 runs 13 residues. The V end lost 5 bases, the J end lost 3 bases, and 11 bases lay between the germline ends. The germline gives CDR1 KGHSH, CDR2 LQKENI. CDR3 DNA: TGTGCCAGCTCAGGGGACACACACTACGAGCAGTACTTC. Encoded protein: CASSGDTHYEQYF.

The genes are TRBV18 and TRBJ2-7, with 8 bases lining up with TRBD1. The CDR3 is 13 residues long. Germline CDR1 is KGHSH and CDR2 is LQKENI. Germline trimming cut 1 base from V and 8 bases from J; bases unmatched to any gene: 4. As DNA, the CDR3 is TGTGCCAGCTCACCACAACAGGGGGAGAAGCAGTACTTC. Its translation: CASSPQQGEKQYF.

This clone appeared a single time. The chain is built from TRBV6-5 and TRBJ1-1, with D perhaps TRBD1 (6 bases). Germline V lookup: CDR1 MNHEY, CDR2 SVGAGI. This CDR3 has 14 amino acids. V lost 7 bases, J lost 2 bases, and 14 bases lay in between. The CDR3 DNA reads TGTGCCAGCAACGTACAGGGATTAAACACTGAAGCTTTCTTT. Its protein product is CASNVQGLNTEAFF.

The rearrangement links TRBV2 to TRBJ1-6; TRBD1 might be the D (6 bases). Germline CDR1 reads SNHLY; CDR2 reads FYNNEI. The CDR3 has 15 residues. The V gene lost 4 bases and the J gene lost 6 bases, with 13 bases spanning the gap. CDR3 sequence: CASSASQGGNSPLHF. The CDR3 DNA reads TGTGCCAGCAGTGCGTCACAGGGTGGTAATTCACCCCTCCACTTT.

The chain recombines TRBV3-1 (or the pseudogene TRBV3-2) with TRBJ2-7; maybe TRBD2 (5 bases). Trimming took off 1 base at V and 5 bases at J, with 21 bases between the two ends. Germline loops: CDR1 LGHDT, CDR2 YNNKEL (reference sequence). The length of the CDR3 is 17 residues. DNA for the CDR3: TGTGCCAGCAGCCAAGTGAAAGGACTTAGCAACCTGAACGAGCAGTACTTC. Protein: CASSQVKGLSNLNEQYF.

The chain combines TRBV11-2 with TRBJ1-1; 7 nucleotides line up with TRBD1. Looked up from germline, CDR1 is SGHAT and CDR2 is FQNNGV. V lost 5 bases to trimming and J lost 0 bases; unmatched junction nucleotides: 3. There are 14 residues in the CDR3. Here the CDR3 reads CASSLGQMNTEAFF. CDR3 DNA: TGTGCCAGCAGCCTGGGACAGATGAACACTGAAGCTTTCTTT.

The CDR3 loop reads CASSLEGTGGERQPQHF. As DNA, the CDR3 is TGTGCCAGCAGCTTAGAAGGGACAGGGGGAGAGCGTCAGCCCCAGCATTTT. The chain is built from TRBV7-9 and TRBJ1-5; 11 positions match TRBD1. Trimming took 1 base from V and 6 from J; bases not matched to a gene: 8. The CDR3 contains 17 residues. Germline V gives CDR1 SEHNR, CDR2 FQNEAQ (reference sequence).

The V call is TRBV30, the J call TRBJ2-2; 8 bases line up with TRBD1. Unmatched junction bases numbered 1, after V lost 4 bases and J lost 6 bases. The CDR3 contains 12 residues. The germline gives CDR1 GTSNPN, CDR2 SVGIG (reference sequence). The CDR3 DNA sequence: TGTGCCTGGACAGGGGGCCCCGGGGAGCTGTTTTTT. Translating gives CAWTGGPGELFF.

The CDR3 coding sequence is TGTGCCAGCAGCCAAGGGCAGGGGAATGGCTACACCTTC. Protein: CASSQGQGNGYTF. The chain is built from TRBV3-1 (or the pseudogene TRBV3-2) and TRBJ1-2; a weak D match, TRBD1 (6 bases). CDR1 LGHDT and CDR2 YNNKEL come from the germline V gene (reference sequence). The CDR3 loop spans 13 amino acids. V was clipped by 1 base and J by 6 bases, with 9 bases between them.